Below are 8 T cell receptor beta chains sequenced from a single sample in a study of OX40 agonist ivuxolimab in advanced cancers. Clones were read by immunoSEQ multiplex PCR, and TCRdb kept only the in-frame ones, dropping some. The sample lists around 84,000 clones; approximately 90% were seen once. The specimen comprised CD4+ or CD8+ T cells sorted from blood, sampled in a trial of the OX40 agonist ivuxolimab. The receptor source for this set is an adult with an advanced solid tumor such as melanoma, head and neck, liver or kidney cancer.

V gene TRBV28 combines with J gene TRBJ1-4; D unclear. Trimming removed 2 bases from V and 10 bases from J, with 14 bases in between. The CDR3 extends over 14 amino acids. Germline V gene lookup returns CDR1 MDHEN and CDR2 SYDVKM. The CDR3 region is CASSLGTRIAKLFF. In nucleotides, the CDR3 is TGTGCCAGCAGTTTAGGTACTAGGATAGCAAAACTGTTTTTT. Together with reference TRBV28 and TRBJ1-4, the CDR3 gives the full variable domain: DVKVTQSSRYLVKRTGEKVFLECVQDMDHENMFWYRQDPGLGLRLIYFSYDVKMKEKGDIPEGYSVSREKKERFSLILESASTNQTSMYLCASSLGTRIAKLFFGSGTQLSVL.

The CDR3 loop reads CASSVGSNQPQHF. The CDR3 nucleotides read TGTGCCAGCAGCGTAGGGAGCAATCAGCCCCAGCATTTT. The chain uses TRBV9 and TRBJ1-5; no reliable D call. Germline V gene lookup returns CDR1 SGDLS and CDR2 YYNGEE. Between the trimmed V and J ends, which lost 0 bases and 1 base, there was a span of 2 bases. This CDR3 has 13 amino acids.

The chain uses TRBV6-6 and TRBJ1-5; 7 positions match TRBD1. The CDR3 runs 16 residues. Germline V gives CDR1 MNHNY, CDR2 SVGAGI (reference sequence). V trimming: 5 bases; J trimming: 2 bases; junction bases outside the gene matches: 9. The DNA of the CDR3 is TGTGCCAGCAGTCCACCGACAGGGTCCGGCAATCAGCCCCAGCATTTT. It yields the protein CASSPPTGSGNQPQHF.

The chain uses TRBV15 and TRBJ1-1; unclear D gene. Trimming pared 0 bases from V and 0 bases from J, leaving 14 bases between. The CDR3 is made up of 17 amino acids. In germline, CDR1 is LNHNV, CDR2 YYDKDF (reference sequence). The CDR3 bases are TGTGCCACCAGCAGAGATGGGCATACTCACATGAACACTGAAGCTTTCTTT. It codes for CATSRDGHTHMNTEAFF.

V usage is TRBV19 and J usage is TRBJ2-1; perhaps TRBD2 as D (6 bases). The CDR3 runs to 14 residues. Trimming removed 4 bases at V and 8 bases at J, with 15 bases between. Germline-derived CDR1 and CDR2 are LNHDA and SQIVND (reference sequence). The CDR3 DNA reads TGTGCCAGTAGTAGGCTAGCGACAGCGGATGAGCAGTTCTTC. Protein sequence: CASSRLATADEQFF. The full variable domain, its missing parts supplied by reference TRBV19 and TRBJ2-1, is DGGITQSPKYLFRKEGQNVTLSCEQNLNHDAMYWYRQDPGQGLRLIYYSQIVNDFQKGDIAEGYSVSREKKESFPLTVTSAQKNPTAFYLCASSRLATADEQFFGPGTRLTVL.

CDR3 coding DNA: TGTGCCAGCAGCCCCGGGGGACAGGGGATTTACACAGATACGCAGTATTTT. It specifies CASSPGGQGIYTDTQYF. This sequence joins TRBV7-9 and TRBJ2-3; 10 bases align to TRBD1. Germline V gene data show CDR1 as SEHNR and CDR2 as FQNEAQ (reference sequence). The CDR3 runs to 17 residues. J lost 2 bases, V lost 5 bases, and 10 bases had no gene match.

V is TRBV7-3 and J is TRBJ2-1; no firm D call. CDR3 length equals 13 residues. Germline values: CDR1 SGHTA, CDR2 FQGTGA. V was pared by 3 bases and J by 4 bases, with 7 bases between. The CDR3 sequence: CASSLSQYNEQFF. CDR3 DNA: TGTGCCAGCAGCTTGTCCCAATACAATGAGCAGTTCTTC.

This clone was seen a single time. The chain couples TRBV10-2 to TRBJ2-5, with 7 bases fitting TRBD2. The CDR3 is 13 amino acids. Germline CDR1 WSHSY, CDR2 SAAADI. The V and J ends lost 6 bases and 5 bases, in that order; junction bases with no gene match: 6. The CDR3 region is CASSGGTIETQYF. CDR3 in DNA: TGCGCCAGCAGCGGGGGGACTATCGAGACCCAGTACTTC.